The 26 T cell receptor beta chains listed next were all sequenced from one sample in a study of early T cells in non-severe SARS-CoV-2 infection (TCRdb year 2021). Library construction relied on 5' RACE. Reads for this sample came from a NextSeq 500. Through fastp at Q25 and MiXCR, TCRdb rebuilt clones from the public reads, retaining in-frame beta chains. Here each entry gathers all rows of one CDR3 protein and keeps the most common genes and DNA. For this sample the table gives 35,000 to 45,000 distinct CDR3 sequences, of which about 7.4% were detected only once. Around 12% of the sample goes to the ten largest clones. The material sequenced was whole blood, taken at baseline. The receptors here all came from an adult who was a healthcare worker with PCR-confirmed SARS-CoV-2 infection or an uninfected control (not recorded which).

This clonotype was counted many times. The V gene is TRBV10-3, the J gene TRBJ2-1; D ambiguous. The germline V gene encodes CDR1 ENHRY and CDR2 SYGVKD. The CDR3 runs to 13 residues. V lost 0 bases and J 8 bases, leaving 8 bases between the germline ends. CDR3 sequence reads: CAISESILDEQFF. The DNA of the CDR3 is TGTGCCATCAGTGAGTCGATTTTGGATGAGCAGTTCTTC.

The chain couples TRBV7-6 to TRBJ2-1, with 13 positions matching TRBD2. The CDR3 contains 15 residues. With 1 base clipped from V and 8 bases from J, the junction kept 2 bases outside the gene matches. From germline, CDR1 is SGHVS and CDR2 FNYEAQ. The CDR3 loop is CASSLGLAGGYEQFF. DNA of the CDR3: TGTGCCAGCAGCTTAGGACTAGCGGGGGGCTATGAGCAGTTCTTC.

The J gene is TRBJ1-1, the V gene TRBV20-1; 10 nucleotides agree with TRBD1. Trimming at V came to 5 bases and at J to 5 bases, leaving 11 bases not matched to a gene. The CDR3 runs 15 residues. Germline CDR1 DFQATT, CDR2 SNEGSKA (reference sequence). The CDR3 nucleotides read TGCAGTGCTCCACCTCTGACAGGGGGCTGGACTGAAGCTTTCTTT. The encoded protein is CSAPPLTGGWTEAFF.

The chain employs TRBV3-1 and TRBJ2-5; tentatively, D is TRBD2 (6 bases). Trimming removed 4 bases from V and 1 base from J, with 19 bases in between. The CDR3 covers 17 residues. CDR1 LGHDT and CDR2 YNNKEL come from the germline V gene (reference sequence). This CDR3 reads CASSPGYRAGLQETQYF. CDR3 DNA sequence: TGTGCCAGCAGCCCGGGATATAGGGCGGGGCTCCAAGAGACCCAGTACTTC.

The genes are TRBV12-3 or TRBV12-4 and TRBJ1-1; D is undetermined. Trimming shortened V by 4 bases and J by 1 base, and 16 bases separated the two germline ends. The CDR3 is 16 amino acids. The CDR3 coding sequence is TGTGCCAGCAGTTCGCGGACCATTCGGGGGAACACTGAAGCTTTCTTT. The encoded protein is CASSSRTIRGNTEAFF.

CDR3 protein: CASSLDRDQPQHF. As DNA, the CDR3 is TGTGCCAGCTCACTAGACAGGGATCAGCCCCAGCATTTT. The V gene is TRBV18, the J gene TRBJ1-5; 7 bases line up with TRBD1. Losses at the gene ends were 4 bases for V and 5 bases for J; bases not matched to a gene: 2. CDR3 length: 13 residues. CDR1 and CDR2 from the germline V gene are KGHSH and LQKENI.

This clonotype was observed a handful of times. This chain uses TRBV28 with TRBJ1-1; 7 bases line up with TRBD1. From germline, CDR1 is MDHEN and CDR2 SYDVKM. This CDR3 is 15 amino acids long. V was clipped by 5 bases and J by 8 bases; unmatched bases: 14. The CDR3 is CASSRHNPGQTEAFF. Written as DNA, the CDR3 is TGTGCCAGCAGTCGTCACAATCCGGGACAGACGGAAGCTTTCTTT.

This clonotype was detected a few times. The chain employs TRBV5-6 and TRBJ1-5, with a weak D call TRBD1 (5 bases). The CDR3 covers 14 residues. In germline, CDR1 is SGHDT, CDR2 YYEEEE. Trimming cost V 1 base and J 1 base, with 6 bases left between them. The CDR3 sequence is CASSLSGSNQPQHF. The DNA of the CDR3 is TGTGCCAGCAGCTTGTCAGGGAGCAATCAGCCCCAGCATTTT.

Many counts were recorded for this clonotype. This rearrangement joins TRBV28 to TRBJ2-7; D ambiguous. Trimming took 6 bases from V and 2 from J, leaving 20 bases between them. This CDR3 is built from 16 residues. From germline, CDR1 is MDHEN and CDR2 SYDVKM. The CDR3 coding sequence is TGTGCCAGCAGCCACAGACTCCGAGGAAAGCCCTACGAGCAGTACTTC. Its protein product is CASSHRLRGKPYEQYF.

This clonotype was detected only a few times. The V and J genes are TRBV4-3 and TRBJ2-7, with a tentative D call TRBD1 (7 bases). The CDR3 contains 14 residues. Trimming took 0 bases from V and 6 from J, leaving 12 bases between them. Per the germline V gene, CDR1 is LGHNA and CDR2 is YSLEER. The chain's CDR3 is CASSQEEGAVEQYF. The CDR3 DNA reads as TGCGCCAGCAGCCAAGAGGAGGGGGCCGTCGAGCAGTACTTC.

The chain has TRBV6-4 and TRBJ2-1, with 7 bases fitting TRBD2. CDR3 size: 15 residues. Germline CDR1 reads MRHNA; CDR2 reads SNTAGT. V was clipped by 3 bases and J by 2 bases; unmatched bases: 4. CDR3 region: CASSETAGTYNEQFF. The CDR3 nucleotides are TGTGCCAGCAGTGAAACAGCGGGGACCTACAATGAGCAGTTCTTC.

This chain connects TRBV28 to TRBJ2-3, with TRBD1 matching over 7 bases. With 5 bases clipped from V and 2 bases from J, the junction kept 4 bases outside the gene matches. The CDR3 contains 14 residues. CDR1 is MDHEN, CDR2 SYDVKM, per germline. CDR3 loop: CASSGDRYTDTQYF. The CDR3 nucleotides are TGTGCCAGCAGTGGGGACAGATACACAGATACGCAGTATTTT.

The chain links TRBV2 to TRBJ2-1, with 11 bases identical to TRBD2. Germline CDR1 and CDR2: SNHLY and FYNNEI. V shed 4 bases and J 0 bases; nucleotides not matched to a gene: 11. The CDR3 sequence is 19 residues long. This CDR3 reads CASSGRLAGGPSSYNEQFF. CDR3 nucleotide sequence: TGTGCCAGCAGTGGTCGGCTAGCGGGGGGCCCGAGCTCCTACAATGAGCAGTTCTTC.

This clonotype has more than one count but fewer than ten. The chain joins TRBV2 to TRBJ2-7, with a tentative D call TRBD1 (5 bases). The CDR3 covers 12 residues. In germline, CDR1 is SNHLY, CDR2 FYNNEI. V dropped 5 bases and J dropped 3 bases, with 8 bases sitting between them. CDR3 in DNA: TGTGCCAGCAGTCTACAGGTCTACGAGCAGTACTTC. Amino acids: CASSLQVYEQYF.

In its sample, this clonotype was seen many times. The J gene is TRBJ1-6, the V gene TRBV30, with D hard to call. The germline gives CDR1 GTSNPN, CDR2 SVGIG (reference sequence). The CDR3 extends over 13 amino acids. Trimming stripped 0 bases from V and 5 bases from J, with 5 bases between. The CDR3 nucleotides read TGTGCCTGGAGTGTAATTGATAATTCACCCCTCCACTTT. Translated: CAWSVIDNSPLHF.

This clonotype was found a few times. This chain connects TRBV29-1 to TRBJ1-1; no clear D. This CDR3 is 8 amino acids long. Looked up from germline, CDR1 is SQVTM and CDR2 is ANQGSEA. With 4 bases removed from V and 10 bases from J, the gap between germline ends came to 4 bases. The CDR3 DNA follows: TGCAGCGTTGGGGGAGCTTTCTTT. Translated: CSVGGAFF.

This clonotype appeared a few times. The chain has TRBV3-1 and TRBJ2-1; 12 positions match TRBD2. The CDR3 extends over 15 amino acids. J was trimmed by 8 bases and V by 2 bases; bases with no gene match: 4. Germline V gene data show CDR1 as LGHDT and CDR2 as YNNKEL (reference sequence). For the CDR3, the DNA is TGTGCCAGCAGCCAATCTAGCGGGGGGGTCGATGAGCAGTTCTTC. Its translation: CASSQSSGGVDEQFF.

J is TRBJ1-6 and V is TRBV5-1, with D possibly TRBD1 on 5 matching bases. Trimming cost V 0 bases and J 9 bases, with 10 bases left between them. CDR3 length: 14 residues. Per the germline V gene, CDR1 is SGHRS and CDR2 is YFSETQ. The CDR3 reads CASSLGGAGSPLHF. The CDR3 bases are TGCGCCAGCAGCTTGGGTGGGGCTGGTTCACCCCTCCACTTT.

This clonotype has only a few counts. This chain's CDR3 is CAISVVTGGYNEQFF. As DNA, the CDR3 is TGTGCCATCAGTGTGGTTACAGGGGGCTACAATGAGCAGTTCTTC. The chain employs TRBV10-3 and TRBJ2-1, with 8 bases that match TRBD1. The CDR3 has 15 amino acids. Germline CDR1 is ENHRY and CDR2 is SYGVKD. Trimming removed 4 bases from V and 3 bases from J; junction bases left unmatched: 5.

In its sample, this clonotype is medium-sized. An end of the junction does not agree with germline; a read error may underlie this. The chain links TRBV9 to TRBJ2-7; TRBD2 is a possible D gene (5 bases). Germline V lookup: CDR1 SGDLS, CDR2 YYNGEE. This CDR3 has 11 residues. The CDR3 bases are TGCGCCAGCAGTGAGGGTTACGAGCAGTACTTC. It encodes CASSEGYEQYF.

This clonotype was seen ten or more times. This chain joins TRBV4-2 and TRBJ2-1, with D perhaps TRBD2 (5 bases). Germline V gene lookup returns CDR1 LGHNA and CDR2 YNFKEQ. Trimming cost V 1 base and J 2 bases, with 12 bases left between them. There are 16 residues in the CDR3. CDR3 sequence (DNA): TGTGCCAGCAGCCAAGCTTACGGGGAAACCTACAATGAGCAGTTCTTC. This gives the protein CASSQAYGETYNEQFF.

Remarks on this clonotype: One junction end disagrees with the germline gene, perhaps due to a read error. The gene calls are TRBV10-3 and TRBJ1-4; 7 bases are shared with TRBD1. Per the germline V gene, CDR1 is ENHRY and CDR2 is SYGVKD. The CDR3 spans 15 residues. CDR3 bases: TGTGCCACCTCGGACAGGCTTGCAACTAATGAAAATCTGTTTTTT. Encoded protein: CATSDRLATNENLFF.

The chain carries TRBV5-6 and TRBJ2-7; 8 bases fit TRBD1. With 4 bases clipped from V and 2 bases from J, the junction kept 5 bases outside the gene matches. The CDR3 has 14 residues. Germline CDR1 is SGHDT and CDR2 is YYEEEE. CDR3 DNA: TGTGCCAGCAGCCTCCGGGACAGGCCCTACGAGCAGTACTTC. It translates to CASSLRDRPYEQYF. The full variable domain, with the rest looked up from reference TRBV5-6 and TRBJ2-7, is DAGVTQSPTHLIKTRGQQVTLRCSPKSGHDTVSWYQQALGQGPQFIFQYYEEEERQRGNFPDRFSGHQFPNYSSELNVNALLLGDSALYLCASSLRDRPYEQYFGPGTRLTVT.

This clonotype has more than one count but fewer than ten. This rearrangement joins TRBV5-1 to TRBJ2-5, with 7 positions matching TRBD2. Germline-derived CDR1 and CDR2 are SGHRS and YFSETQ. V trimming: 4 bases; J trimming: 5 bases; junction bases outside the gene matches: 8. The CDR3 runs to 14 residues. The CDR3: CASSPLPGGETQYF. The CDR3 DNA reads TGCGCCAGCAGCCCCCTTCCGGGGGGTGAGACCCAGTACTTC. The entire variable domain, with the rest obtained from reference TRBV5-1 and TRBJ2-5, is as follows: KAGVTQTPRYLIKTRGQQVTLSCSPISGHRSVSWYQQTPGQGLQFLFEYFSETQRNKGNFPGRFSGRQFSNSRSEMNVSTLELGDSALYLCASSPLPGGETQYFGPGTRLLVL.

The V gene is TRBV20-1, the J gene TRBJ2-5; 7 bases align to TRBD2. Germline V lookup: CDR1 DFQATT, CDR2 SNEGSKA (reference sequence). This CDR3 spans 12 amino acids. The J segment lost 4 bases and the V segment lost 5 bases, leaving 4 bases of the junction unmatched. CDR3 DNA sequence: TGCAGTGCTCCGGGACTATTAGAGACCCAGTACTTC. The encoded protein is CSAPGLLETQYF.

Note on this clonotype: This may stem from a read error, because a much larger clone lies one nucleotide away. The chain couples TRBV6-1 to TRBJ1-6; D is undetermined. The V end was cut by 5 bases, the J end by 3 bases, with 17 bases between. The germline V gene has CDR1 MNHNS and CDR2 SASEGT. The CDR3 is 17 amino acids. CDR3 region: CASSKMTPGNYNSPLHF. The CDR3, as DNA: TGTGCCAGCAGTAAGATGACACCCGGGAACTATAATTCACCCCTCCACTTT.